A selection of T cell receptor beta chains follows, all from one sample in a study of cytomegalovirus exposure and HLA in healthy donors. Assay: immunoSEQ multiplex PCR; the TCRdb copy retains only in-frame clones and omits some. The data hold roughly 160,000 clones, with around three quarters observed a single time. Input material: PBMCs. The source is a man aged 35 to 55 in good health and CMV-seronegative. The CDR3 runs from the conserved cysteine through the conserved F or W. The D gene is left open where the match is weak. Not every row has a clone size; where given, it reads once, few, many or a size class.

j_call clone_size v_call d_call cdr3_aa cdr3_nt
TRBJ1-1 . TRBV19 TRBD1 CASSTTTGVEAFF TGTGCCAGTAGTACCACGACAGGGGTAGAAGCTTTCTTT
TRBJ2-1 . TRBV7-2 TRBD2 CASSLAGTSGRYEQFF TGTGCCAGCAGCTTAGCCGGGACTAGCGGGAGGTATGAGCAGTTCTTC
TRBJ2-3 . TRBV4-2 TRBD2 CASSQGTSGSVQYF TGTGCCAGCAGCCAAGGGACTAGCGGGAGTGTGCAGTATTTT
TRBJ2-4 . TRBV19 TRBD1 CASSMDVQGPAGNIQYF TGTGCCAGTAGTATGGACGTACAGGGGCCCGCCGGGAACATTCAGTACTTC
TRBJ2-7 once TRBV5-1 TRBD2 CASSLAGTRRSEQYF TGCGCCAGCAGCTTGGCTGGGACTAGGCGTTCCGAGCAGTACTTC
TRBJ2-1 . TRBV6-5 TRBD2 CASSPLAGGANEQFF TGTGCCAGCAGCCCACTAGCGGGAGGGGCCAATGAGCAGTTCTTC
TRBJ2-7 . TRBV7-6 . CASSVRDSSSYEQYF TGTGCCAGCAGCGTCAGAGACAGTTCCTCCTACGAGCAGTACTTC
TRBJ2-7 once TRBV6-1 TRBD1 CASSELWDSDEQYF TGTGCCAGCAGTGAACTTTGGGACAGTGACGAGCAGTACTTC
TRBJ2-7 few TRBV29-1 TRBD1 CSVGLTLQGAYEQYF TGCAGCGTTGGACTAACTCTCCAGGGGGCATACGAGCAGTACTTC
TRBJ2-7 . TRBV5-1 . CASSYTRGEQYF TGCGCCAGCAGCTATACCCGGGGGGAGCAGTACTTC
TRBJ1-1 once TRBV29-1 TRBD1 CSVARDRGTEAFF TGCAGCGTTGCCCGGGACAGGGGCACTGAAGCTTTCTTT
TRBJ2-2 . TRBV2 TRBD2 CASSLLADTGELFF TGTGCCAGCAGTTTACTAGCGGACACCGGGGAGCTGTTTTTT
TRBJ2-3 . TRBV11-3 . CASSLDYTDTQYF TGTGCCAGCAGCCTAGACTACACAGATACGCAGTATTTT
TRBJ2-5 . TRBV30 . CAWSVGLAGTQYF TGTGCCTGGAGTGTAGGTCTTGCGGGGACCCAGTACTTC
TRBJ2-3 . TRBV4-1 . CASSLLRVPIGDTQYF TGCGCCAGCAGCCTCCTGAGGGTCCCTATCGGAGATACGCAGTATTTT
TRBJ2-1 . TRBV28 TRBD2 CASNGGASGRYNEQFF TGTGCCAGCAATGGGGGGGCTAGCGGGAGGTACAATGAGCAGTTCTTC
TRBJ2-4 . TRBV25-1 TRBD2 CATSGSGNIQYF TGTGCCACCAGCGGGAGCGGGAACATTCAGTACTTC
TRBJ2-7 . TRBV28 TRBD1 CASEPPGQGGEQYF TGTGCCAGCGAACCTCCGGGACAGGGGGGCGAGCAGTACTTC
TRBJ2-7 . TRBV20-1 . CSASFGSSGKF TGCAGTGCTAGTTTCGGGAGCAGTGGCAAATTC
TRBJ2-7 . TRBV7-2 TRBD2 CASSLWGGAGGREQYF TGTGCCAGCAGCTTGTGGGGAGGAGCGGGAGGGCGCGAGCAGTACTTC
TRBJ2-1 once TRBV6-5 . CASSYGDLQFF TGTGCCAGCAGTTACGGAGATCTGCAGTTCTTC
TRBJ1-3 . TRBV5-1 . CASSFDGQPSGNTIYF TGCGCCAGCAGCTTTGACGGACAACCCTCTGGAAACACCATATATTTT
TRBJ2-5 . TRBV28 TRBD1 CASSIGGPETQYF TGTGCCAGCAGCATAGGGGGCCCCGAGACCCAGTACTTC
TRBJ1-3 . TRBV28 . CASSSGGSGNTIYF TGTGCCAGCAGTTCGGGGGGCTCTGGAAACACCATATATTTT
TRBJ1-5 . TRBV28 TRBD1 CASRTGVQTLNQPQHF TGTGCCAGCAGAACAGGGGTTCAGACCCTGAATCAGCCCCAGCATTTT
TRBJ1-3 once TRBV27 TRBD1 CASSFLPTGSGNTIYF TGTGCCAGCAGTTTCCTACCGACAGGGAGCGGAAACACCATATATTTT
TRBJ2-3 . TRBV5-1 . CASSLRENTQYF TGCGCCAGCAGCTTAAGGGAGAATACGCAGTATTTT
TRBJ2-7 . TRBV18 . CASSPMPTPYEQYF TGTGCCAGCTCACCAATGCCGACACCCTACGAGCAGTACTTC
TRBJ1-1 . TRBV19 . CASGVAGGIGEAFF TGTGCCAGTGGGGTAGCGGGGGGAATCGGTGAAGCTTTCTTT
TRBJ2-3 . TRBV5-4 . CASSLGPRDTQYF TGTGCCAGCAGCTTGGGGCCTAGAGATACGCAGTATTTT
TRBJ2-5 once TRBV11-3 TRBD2 CASSQTSGKEETQYF TGTGCCAGCAGCCAGACTAGCGGGAAGGAAGAGACCCAGTACTTC
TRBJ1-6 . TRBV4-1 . CASSQDGGDYNSPLHF TGCGCCAGCAGCCAAGATGGAGGGGACTATAATTCACCCCTCCACTTT
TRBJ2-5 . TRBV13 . CASSLGDFTEETQYF TGTGCCAGCAGCTTAGGGGACTTCACAGAAGAGACCCAGTACTTC
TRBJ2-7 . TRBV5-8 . CASSFGDTYEQYF TGTGCCAGCAGCTTTGGGGACACCTACGAGCAGTACTTC
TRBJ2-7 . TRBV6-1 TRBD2 CASRASGYYEQYF TGTGCCAGCAGGGCTAGCGGTTACTACGAGCAGTACTTC
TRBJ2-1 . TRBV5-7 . CASSLLRESSYNEQFF TGTGCCAGCAGCTTGTTGCGAGAGAGCTCCTACAATGAGCAGTTCTTC
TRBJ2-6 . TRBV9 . CASSVLTAGANGLTF TGTGCCAGCAGCGTACTGACAGCTGGGGCCAACGGCCTGACTTTC
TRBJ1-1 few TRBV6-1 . CATVFQGMNTEAFF TGTGCCACCGTATTTCAGGGCATGAACACTGAAGCTTTCTTT
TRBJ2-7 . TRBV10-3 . CAIMGVGVEQYF TGTGCCATCATGGGAGTGGGAGTCGAGCAGTACTTC
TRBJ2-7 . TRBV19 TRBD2 CASSTRSGKDEQYF TGTGCCAGTAGTACTCGTAGCGGGAAGGACGAGCAGTACTTC
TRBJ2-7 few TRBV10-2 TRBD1 CASRDRGREQYF TGCGCCAGCCGGGACAGGGGGCGTGAGCAGTACTTC
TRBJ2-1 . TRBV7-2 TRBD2 CASSSGLAGVLEGNEQFF TGTGCCAGCAGCTCTGGACTAGCGGGAGTCTTGGAGGGCAATGAGCAGTTCTTC
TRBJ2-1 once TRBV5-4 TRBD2 CASSERLARTMRQFF TGTGCCAGCAGCGAGAGACTAGCGAGAACAATGAGGCAGTTCTTC